This is a list of T cell receptor beta chains from one sample in a study of T cell responses to AZD1222 COVID-19 vaccine. Only in-frame clones appear in the TCRdb table, and some are missing; sequencing was by immunoSEQ multiplex PCR. The data hold about 200,000 clones, with approximately 93% observed a single time. Sequencing was performed on peripheral blood, taken 28 days after the second AZD1222 dose. These receptors originate from an adult who received the AZD1222 COVID-19 vaccine. The CDR3 runs from the conserved cysteine through the conserved F or W. D genes are given only for firm matches. The size entry is marked missing in some rows and otherwise reads once, few, many or a size class.

j_gene: TRBJ1-6
abundance: -
d_gene: -
v_gene: TRBV25-1
CDR3nt: TGTGCCAGCACCCCGGGACGTTCGAGCTCCTATAATTCACCCCTCCACTTT
CDR3aa: CASTPGRSSSYNSPLHF

j_gene: TRBJ1-2
abundance: -
d_gene: -
v_gene: TRBV4-2
CDR3nt: TGTGCCAGCAGCCAAGCCTCGGCCAGGGCCTATGGCTACACCTTC
CDR3aa: CASSQASARAYGYTF

j_gene: TRBJ1-6
abundance: -
d_gene: -
v_gene: TRBV6-5
CDR3nt: TGTGCCAGCAGCCAGGGAGGGTCCCATTCACCCCTCCACTTT
CDR3aa: CASSQGGSHSPLHF

j_gene: TRBJ1-2
abundance: -
d_gene: TRBD1
v_gene: TRBV5-6
CDR3nt: TGTGCCAGCAGCTCGGGTTTTCCAGGGGGCGAAGGTGGCTACACCTTC
CDR3aa: CASSSGFPGGEGGYTF

j_gene: TRBJ1-4
abundance: -
d_gene: -
v_gene: TRBV10-3
CDR3nt: TGTGCCACCAAGGGGTCGGGAACAACTAATGAAAAACTGTTTTTT
CDR3aa: CATKGSGTTNEKLFF

j_gene: TRBJ2-5
abundance: -
d_gene: -
v_gene: TRBV30
CDR3nt: TGTGCCTGGAGTGTGTCAGGGTCCAAGGCCCAGTACTTC
CDR3aa: CAWSVSGSKAQYF

j_gene: TRBJ1-6
abundance: -
d_gene: TRBD1
v_gene: TRBV7-3
CDR3nt: TGTGCCAGCAGCCCACAGGGGCAGGCCGGGGAACCCCTCCACTTT
CDR3aa: CASSPQGQAGEPLHF

j_gene: TRBJ1-4
abundance: once
d_gene: -
v_gene: TRBV10-3
CDR3nt: TGTGCCATCAGTGCTTCGGGAGGGGAAAAACTGTTTTTT
CDR3aa: CAISASGGEKLFF

j_gene: TRBJ2-3
abundance: -
d_gene: -
v_gene: TRBV6-5
CDR3nt: TGTGCCAGCAGTTACTCGAGGCAGGGGACCACAGATACGCAGTATTTT
CDR3aa: CASSYSRQGTTDTQYF

j_gene: TRBJ1-5
abundance: -
d_gene: -
v_gene: TRBV2
CDR3nt: TGTGCCAGCAGTGAGGCTTTCAGATCCAGGTGGGGCAATCAGCCCCAGCATTTT
CDR3aa: CASSEAFRSRWGNQPQHF

j_gene: TRBJ2-1
abundance: -
d_gene: -
v_gene: TRBV4-3
CDR3nt: TGCGCCAGCAGCCATCAGGGGCAGGTGAAGTTCAATGAGCAGTTCTTC
CDR3aa: CASSHQGQVKFNEQFF

j_gene: TRBJ1-6
abundance: -
d_gene: TRBD1
v_gene: TRBV19
CDR3nt: TGTGCCAGTAGTGAACAGGGGGGATCTGCTTCACCCCTCCACTTT
CDR3aa: CASSEQGGSASPLHF

j_gene: TRBJ1-2
abundance: -
d_gene: -
v_gene: TRBV18
CDR3nt: TGTGCCAGCTCACAAAGACAGGACAACTATGGCTACACCTTC
CDR3aa: CASSQRQDNYGYTF

j_gene: TRBJ2-5
abundance: -
d_gene: -
v_gene: TRBV7-2
CDR3nt: TGTGCCAGCAGCCCGCTTGGTGTAGTAGGGGAGACCCAGTACTTC
CDR3aa: CASSPLGVVGETQYF

j_gene: TRBJ1-4
abundance: -
d_gene: -
v_gene: TRBV30
CDR3nt: TGTGCCTGGGGGACTCCCACTACTAATGAAAAACTGTTTTTT
CDR3aa: CAWGTPTTNEKLFF

j_gene: TRBJ2-1
abundance: -
d_gene: TRBD2
v_gene: TRBV7-3
CDR3nt: TGTGCCAGCAGCCCTGGGACTAGCGGGGAGTCGATTCTCAGAGAGCAGTTCTTC
CDR3aa: CASSPGTSGESILREQFF

j_gene: TRBJ1-1
abundance: -
d_gene: TRBD1
v_gene: TRBV28
CDR3nt: TGTGCCAGCAGTTTCGGGACAGGGAGAACTGAAGCTTTCTTT
CDR3aa: CASSFGTGRTEAFF

j_gene: TRBJ2-5
abundance: once
d_gene: TRBD2
v_gene: TRBV4-2
CDR3nt: TGTGCCAGCAGCCCGTTCCTTAGCGGGGGGGCCCAAGAGACCCAGTACTTC
CDR3aa: CASSPFLSGGAQETQYF

j_gene: TRBJ2-7
abundance: -
d_gene: TRBD2
v_gene: TRBV19
CDR3nt: TGTGCCAGTAGTATACAGCCGGGACTACCCCCCTACGAGCAGTACTTC
CDR3aa: CASSIQPGLPPYEQYF

j_gene: TRBJ2-7
abundance: few
d_gene: -
v_gene: TRBV7-2
CDR3nt: TGTGCCAGCAGCTTATCCGGCTACGAGCAGTACTTC
CDR3aa: CASSLSGYEQYF

j_gene: TRBJ2-7
abundance: -
d_gene: -
v_gene: TRBV7-9
CDR3nt: TGTGCCAGCAGCTTAGGGGGGAACAGCTACGAGCAGTACTTC
CDR3aa: CASSLGGNSYEQYF

j_gene: TRBJ2-1
abundance: -
d_gene: -
v_gene: TRBV28
CDR3nt: TGTGCCAGCAGTTTATCGTATCAGGGGCGAGTCTACAATGAGCAGTTCTTC
CDR3aa: CASSLSYQGRVYNEQFF

j_gene: TRBJ1-4
abundance: -
d_gene: TRBD1
v_gene: TRBV27
CDR3nt: TGTGCCAGCAGTTACGGGAGGGGACAGATGAATGAAAAACTGTTTTTT
CDR3aa: CASSYGRGQMNEKLFF

j_gene: TRBJ2-1
abundance: once
d_gene: -
v_gene: TRBV2
CDR3nt: TGTGCCAGCAGCCCGGGACTCGTCTCCTACAATGAGCAGTTCTTC
CDR3aa: CASSPGLVSYNEQFF

j_gene: TRBJ2-7
abundance: -
d_gene: -
v_gene: TRBV7-2
CDR3nt: TGTGCCAGCAGCTTCGATAGCTTGATACGAGGGCAGTACTTC
CDR3aa: CASSFDSLIRGQYF

j_gene: TRBJ2-3
abundance: -
d_gene: TRBD1
v_gene: TRBV5-6
CDR3nt: TGTGCCAGCAGCTTACGGACAGGGAGAAAAACAGATACGCAGTATTTT
CDR3aa: CASSLRTGRKTDTQYF

j_gene: TRBJ2-1
abundance: -
d_gene: TRBD2
v_gene: TRBV9
CDR3nt: TGTGCCAGCAGCGCACAAGGGACTAGCGGGGGGGCCTACAATGAGCAGTTCTTC
CDR3aa: CASSAQGTSGGAYNEQFF

j_gene: TRBJ2-1
abundance: -
d_gene: TRBD1
v_gene: TRBV5-1
CDR3nt: TGCGCCAGCAGCTTGGGGGACAGGGAGGGGAATGAGCAGTTCTTC
CDR3aa: CASSLGDREGNEQFF

j_gene: TRBJ2-6
abundance: -
d_gene: -
v_gene: TRBV19
CDR3nt: TGTGCCAGTAGTCTGGTCCTGAGCTCTGGGGCCAACGTCCTGACTTTC
CDR3aa: CASSLVLSSGANVLTF

j_gene: TRBJ1-4
abundance: -
d_gene: -
v_gene: TRBV5-4
CDR3nt: TGTGCCAGCAGCTTGGACAGATTCAATGAAAAACTGTTTTTT
CDR3aa: CASSLDRFNEKLFF

j_gene: TRBJ1-2
abundance: -
d_gene: -
v_gene: TRBV27
CDR3nt: TGTGCCAGCAGGTTGGGGCAGGGTGGCTATGGCTACACCTTC
CDR3aa: CASRLGQGGYGYTF

j_gene: TRBJ2-7
abundance: -
d_gene: -
v_gene: TRBV2
CDR3nt: TGTGCCAGCATGGTCCGGTTCCCCTACGAGCAGTACTTC
CDR3aa: CASMVRFPYEQYF

j_gene: TRBJ1-1
abundance: -
d_gene: TRBD1
v_gene: TRBV5-1
CDR3nt: TGCGCCAGCAGCTCGGGACAGCCTAACACTGAAGCTTTCTTT
CDR3aa: CASSSGQPNTEAFF

j_gene: TRBJ1-5
abundance: -
d_gene: -
v_gene: TRBV15
CDR3nt: TGTGCCACCAGCAGAGAAGGGATTCAGCCCCAGCATTTT
CDR3aa: CATSREGIQPQHF

j_gene: TRBJ1-6
abundance: -
d_gene: TRBD1
v_gene: TRBV5-1
CDR3nt: TGCGCCAGCAGCTTGGGACAGGGCGCTTCACCCCTCCACTTT
CDR3aa: CASSLGQGASPLHF

j_gene: TRBJ1-2
abundance: -
d_gene: -
v_gene: TRBV24-1
CDR3nt: TGTGCCACCAGTGATTTCGGGGGAGGCGGCTACACCTTC
CDR3aa: CATSDFGGGGYTF

j_gene: TRBJ1-1
abundance: -
d_gene: -
v_gene: TRBV5-6
CDR3nt: TGTGCCAGCAGCTTGGGGGGCCGCCGGGAGGTTTTCTTT
CDR3aa: CASSLGGRREVFF

j_gene: TRBJ1-1
abundance: -
d_gene: -
v_gene: TRBV5-1
CDR3nt: TGCGCCAGCAGCTTGGCCCCCCCTAACACTGAAGCTTTCTTT
CDR3aa: CASSLAPPNTEAFF

j_gene: TRBJ2-5
abundance: -
d_gene: TRBD2
v_gene: TRBV3-1/TRBV3-2
CDR3nt: TGTGCCAGCCTTTCGTTGGGGGGGGAGACCCAGTACTTC
CDR3aa: CASLSLGGETQYF

j_gene: TRBJ1-1
abundance: -
d_gene: -
v_gene: TRBV7-9
CDR3nt: TGTGCCAGCAGCTTGCCGGGACACCCAAACACTGAAGCTTTCTTT
CDR3aa: CASSLPGHPNTEAFF

j_gene: TRBJ2-7
abundance: -
d_gene: -
v_gene: TRBV27
CDR3nt: TGTGCCAGCAGAGGGGCGGGTCCCAATTCCTACGAGCAGTACTTC
CDR3aa: CASRGAGPNSYEQYF

j_gene: TRBJ2-1
abundance: -
d_gene: -
v_gene: TRBV24-1
CDR3nt: TGTGCCACCAGTGATTTGGGGAGGACAACGGGAGAGCAGTTCTTC
CDR3aa: CATSDLGRTTGEQFF

j_gene: TRBJ1-2
abundance: -
d_gene: -
v_gene: TRBV5-1
CDR3nt: TGCGCCAGCAGCAACGGGAATAACTATGGCTACACCTTC
CDR3aa: CASSNGNNYGYTF

j_gene: TRBJ2-1
abundance: -
d_gene: -
v_gene: TRBV5-6
CDR3nt: TGTGCCAGCAGCTTCGACAGCTACAATGAGCAGTTCTTC
CDR3aa: CASSFDSYNEQFF

j_gene: TRBJ2-3
abundance: -
d_gene: -
v_gene: TRBV5-1
CDR3nt: TGCGCCAGCAGCTTGGTCAGAGACTCAGATACGCAGTATTTT
CDR3aa: CASSLVRDSDTQYF

j_gene: TRBJ2-2
abundance: -
d_gene: -
v_gene: TRBV3-1/TRBV3-2
CDR3nt: TGTGCCAGCAGCCGCCTCACGGGTTCCGGGGAGCTGTTTTTT
CDR3aa: CASSRLTGSGELFF

j_gene: TRBJ2-5
abundance: -
d_gene: TRBD2
v_gene: TRBV10-3
CDR3nt: TGTGCCATCAGTGCCGGACTAGCGGGGACGGAGACCCAGTACTTC
CDR3aa: CAISAGLAGTETQYF

j_gene: TRBJ2-6
abundance: -
d_gene: TRBD1
v_gene: TRBV5-6
CDR3nt: TGTGCCAGCAGCTACAGGGGATCGGGGGCCAACGTCCTGACTTTC
CDR3aa: CASSYRGSGANVLTF

j_gene: TRBJ1-1
abundance: -
d_gene: TRBD1
v_gene: TRBV15
CDR3nt: TGTGCCACCAGCGTAGGGGGCAGGGCGTTGAGTGGCACTGAAGCTTTCTTT
CDR3aa: CATSVGGRALSGTEAFF

j_gene: TRBJ1-2
abundance: -
d_gene: -
v_gene: TRBV7-2
CDR3nt: TGTGCCAGCAGCACAGGGTTTGATGCTGCTGGCTACACCTTC
CDR3aa: CASSTGFDAAGYTF

j_gene: TRBJ1-3
abundance: -
d_gene: -
v_gene: TRBV6-6
CDR3nt: TGTGCCAGCAGTTACTCTGGAAACACCATATATTTT
CDR3aa: CASSYSGNTIYF

j_gene: TRBJ1-2
abundance: -
d_gene: TRBD1
v_gene: TRBV13
CDR3nt: TGTGCCAGCAGCCGGGGGACAGGCTCCGGGGGCTACACCTTC
CDR3aa: CASSRGTGSGGYTF

j_gene: TRBJ2-6
abundance: -
d_gene: -
v_gene: TRBV19
CDR3nt: TGTGCCAGTAGCTGGACTGGTGGGGCCAACGTCCTGACTTTC
CDR3aa: CASSWTGGANVLTF

j_gene: TRBJ1-2
abundance: -
d_gene: -
v_gene: TRBV5-1
CDR3nt: TGCGCCAGCAGCTCGCCTCCGGTTGGGGGCTACACCTTC
CDR3aa: CASSSPPVGGYTF

j_gene: TRBJ1-2
abundance: -
d_gene: -
v_gene: TRBV7-9
CDR3nt: TGTGCCAGCAGCTTAGGAGGAAAAGGTGGATGCTACACCTTC
CDR3aa: CASSLGGKGGCYTF

j_gene: TRBJ1-3
abundance: once
d_gene: -
v_gene: TRBV5-1
CDR3nt: TGCGCCAGCAGCCGCGGGGGGAACTCTGGAAACACCATATATTTT
CDR3aa: CASSRGGNSGNTIYF

j_gene: TRBJ2-7
abundance: -
d_gene: -
v_gene: TRBV14
CDR3nt: TGTGCCAGCCAGGGGCAGTCCTACGAGCAGTACTTC
CDR3aa: CASQGQSYEQYF

j_gene: TRBJ2-3
abundance: -
d_gene: -
v_gene: TRBV6-6
CDR3nt: TGTGCCAGCAGTCCACAGGCTAGCACAGATACGCAGTATTTT
CDR3aa: CASSPQASTDTQYF